This T cell receptor (beta chain) is drawn from a study of T-cell reconstitution after alpha-beta-depleted transplantation in children listed by TCRdb under 2016. For the study in its entirety: The study quantitatively tracked T-cell immune reconstitution after TCRalphabeta/CD19-depleted allogeneic hematopoietic cell transplantation in children using TCR repertoire profiling. Study-wide findings and limitations: Over subsequent months, a decline in hyperexpanded clone frequencies was noted, and after one year, T-cell counts and TCRbeta diversity were mostly ascribed to newly produced T cells. In some patients, the high TCRbeta diversity seen at day 60 was put down to recipient T cells and intrathymic progenitors that had survived conditioning. The apparently early recovery of alphabetaT-cell counts about two months after transplant reportedly depended on only several hundred rapidly expanded clones that came from non-depleted graft cells.

In light of the paper, this sample's treatment or condition label describes: allogeneic hematopoietic cell transplantation with graft depleted of TCRalphabeta T cells and CD19 B cells. TCRalphabeta/CD19-depleted allogeneic hematopoietic cell grafts were given to the transplant recipients, all of whom were children. Receptor amplification or capture employed PCR. Sequencing used an Illumina HiSeq 2500. TCR libraries were prepared with molecular barcoding, using unique molecular identifiers to normalize TCRbeta repertoire quantification. TCRdb trimmed the raw reads at Q25, called clones with MiXCR and kept productive beta chains. Each record represents a unique CDR3 protein, reported with the most common genes and DNA among its rows. The sample table contains around 420,000 distinct CDR3 sequences; only one count was recorded for 15% to 20% of them. The ten largest make up approximately 28% of the sample.

Via the germline V gene (reference sequence), CDR1 is DFQATT and CDR2 SNEGSKA. The CDR3 has 13 amino acids, counting the end cysteine and phenylalanine. Just the 39-base CDR3 DNA is kept, in frame starting at base 1. V drops 5 bases and J drops 1 base, leaving 11 bases in between. This clonotype occurred a few times. Its target antigen remains unknown. Base qualities are not recorded, but no much larger clone differs from it by a single base. This sample comprised PBMCs, mostly from graft donor cells, obtained 360 days after TCRalphabeta/CD19-depleted stem cell transplant. The sequence joins TRBV20-1 to TRBJ1-1; the D gene remains uncertain. The clonotype originates from a boy in the first two years of life who had a stem cell transplant for Wiskott-Aldrich syndrome, so the T cells may come from the graft donor. The CDR3 reads as follows: CSAFRDSNTEAFF. The bases are TGCAGTGCTTTCCGGGATTCGAACACTGAAGCTTTCTTT.